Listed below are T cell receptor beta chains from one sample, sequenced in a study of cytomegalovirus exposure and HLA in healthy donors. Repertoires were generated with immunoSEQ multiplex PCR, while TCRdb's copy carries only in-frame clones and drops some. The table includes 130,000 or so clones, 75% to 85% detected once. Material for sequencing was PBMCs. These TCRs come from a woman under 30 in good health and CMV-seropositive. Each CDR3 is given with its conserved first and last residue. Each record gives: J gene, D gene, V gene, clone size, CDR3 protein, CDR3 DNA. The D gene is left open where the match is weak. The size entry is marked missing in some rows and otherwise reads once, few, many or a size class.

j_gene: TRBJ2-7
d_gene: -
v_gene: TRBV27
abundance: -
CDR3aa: CASSPPLEEQYF
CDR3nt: TGTGCCAGCAGTCCGCCCCTGGAGGAGCAGTACTTC

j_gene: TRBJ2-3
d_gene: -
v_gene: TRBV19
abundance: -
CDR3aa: CASSIRVIGADTQYF
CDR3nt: TGTGCCAGTAGTATCCGGGTTATAGGGGCGGATACGCAGTATTTT

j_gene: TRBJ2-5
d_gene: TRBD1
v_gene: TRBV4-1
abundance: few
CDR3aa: CASSQFHRGETQYF
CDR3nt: TGCGCCAGCAGCCAATTCCACAGGGGAGAGACCCAGTACTTC

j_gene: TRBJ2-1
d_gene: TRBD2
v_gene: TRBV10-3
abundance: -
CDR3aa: CAISETSGGSEQFF
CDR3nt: TGTGCCATCAGTGAGACTAGCGGGGGAAGTGAGCAGTTCTTC

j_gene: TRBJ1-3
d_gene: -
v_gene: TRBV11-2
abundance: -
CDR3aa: CASSPSVLGNTIYF
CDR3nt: TGTGCCAGCAGCCCCAGCGTACTGGGAAACACCATATATTTT

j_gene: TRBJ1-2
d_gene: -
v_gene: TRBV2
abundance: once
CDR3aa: CASQGPSNYGYTF
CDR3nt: TGTGCCAGCCAGGGTCCCTCTAACTATGGCTACACCTTC

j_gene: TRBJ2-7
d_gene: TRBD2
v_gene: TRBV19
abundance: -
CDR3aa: CASSIELAGGPRGYEQYF
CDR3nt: TGTGCCAGTAGTATTGAGCTAGCGGGGGGGCCGAGAGGCTACGAGCAGTACTTC

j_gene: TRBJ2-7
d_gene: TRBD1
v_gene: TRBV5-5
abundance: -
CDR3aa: CASSSGGYEQYF
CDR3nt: TGTGCCAGCAGCTCAGGGGGTTACGAGCAGTACTTC

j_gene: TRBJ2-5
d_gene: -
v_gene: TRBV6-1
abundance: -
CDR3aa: CASRLGREAQTQYF
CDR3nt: TGTGCCAGCAGGTTGGGCAGGGAGGCGCAGACCCAGTACTTC

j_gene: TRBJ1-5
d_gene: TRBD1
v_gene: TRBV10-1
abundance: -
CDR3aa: CAGPPGQGSHQPQHF
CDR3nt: TGCGCCGGACCCCCGGGACAGGGGAGCCATCAGCCCCAGCATTTT

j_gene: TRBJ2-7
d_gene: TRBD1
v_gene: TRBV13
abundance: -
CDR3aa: CASSLSGQGYEQYF
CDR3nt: TGTGCCAGCAGCCTATCGGGACAGGGCTACGAGCAGTACTTC

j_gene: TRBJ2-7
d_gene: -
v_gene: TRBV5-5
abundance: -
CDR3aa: CASSLVSEKGYEQYF
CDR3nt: TGTGCCAGCAGCTTGGTCTCAGAAAAGGGGTACGAGCAGTACTTC

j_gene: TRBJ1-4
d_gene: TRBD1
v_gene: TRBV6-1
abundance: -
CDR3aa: CASRDWTGAWEKLFF
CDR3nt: TGTGCCAGCAGGGACTGGACAGGGGCGTGGGAAAAACTGTTTTTT

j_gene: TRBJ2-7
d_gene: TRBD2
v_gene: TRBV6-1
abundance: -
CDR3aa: CASESGGAKAYEQYF
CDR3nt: TGTGCCAGCGAAAGCGGGGGGGCCAAAGCTTACGAGCAGTACTTC

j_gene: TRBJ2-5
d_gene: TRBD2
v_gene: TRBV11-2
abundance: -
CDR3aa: CASSLVAGGETQYF
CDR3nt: TGTGCCAGCAGCTTAGTGGCGGGGGGAGAGACCCAGTACTTC

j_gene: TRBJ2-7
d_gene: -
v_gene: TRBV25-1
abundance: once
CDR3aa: CASSDFLEQYF
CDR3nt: TGTGCCAGCAGTGACTTTTTAGAGCAGTACTTC

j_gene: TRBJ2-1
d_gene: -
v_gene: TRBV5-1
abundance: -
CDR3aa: CASSLLTGSINYEQFF
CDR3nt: TGCGCCAGCAGCTTGCTTACAGGGAGCATCAATTATGAGCAGTTCTTC

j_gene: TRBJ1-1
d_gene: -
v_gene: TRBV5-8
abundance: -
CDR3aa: CASSLWAGENTEAFF
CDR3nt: TGTGCCAGCAGCTTGTGGGCAGGGGAGAACACTGAAGCTTTCTTT

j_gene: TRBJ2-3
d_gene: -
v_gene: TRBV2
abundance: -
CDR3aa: CASGRDRSTDTQYF
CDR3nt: TGTGCCAGCGGGAGGGACAGGAGCACAGATACGCAGTATTTT

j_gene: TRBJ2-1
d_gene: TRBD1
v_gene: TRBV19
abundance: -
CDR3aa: CASSRDSNNEQFF
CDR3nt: TGTGCCAGTAGTAGGGACAGTAACAATGAGCAGTTCTTC

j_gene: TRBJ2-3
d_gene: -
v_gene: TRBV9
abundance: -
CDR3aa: CASSLTPVPDTQYF
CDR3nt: TGTGCCAGCAGCCTAACCCCCGTCCCAGATACGCAGTATTTT

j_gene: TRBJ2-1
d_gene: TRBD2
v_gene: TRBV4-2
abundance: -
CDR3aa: CASSPALAGDYNEQFF
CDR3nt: TGTGCCAGCAGCCCGGCTCTAGCGGGGGATTACAATGAGCAGTTCTTC

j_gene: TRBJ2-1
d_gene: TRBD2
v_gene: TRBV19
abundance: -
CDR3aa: CASSIGTSYKREQFF
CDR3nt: TGTGCCAGTAGTATCGGGACTAGTTATAAACGTGAGCAGTTCTTC

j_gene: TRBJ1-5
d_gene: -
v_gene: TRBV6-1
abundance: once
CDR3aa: CASSEEVYTGGLGNQPQHF
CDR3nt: TGTGCCAGCAGTGAAGAGGTTTACACGGGCGGGTTAGGCAATCAGCCCCAGCATTTT

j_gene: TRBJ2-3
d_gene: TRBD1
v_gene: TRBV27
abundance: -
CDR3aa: CASSLLTGGPDTQYF
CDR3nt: TGTGCCAGCAGTTTACTAACAGGGGGCCCAGATACGCAGTATTTT

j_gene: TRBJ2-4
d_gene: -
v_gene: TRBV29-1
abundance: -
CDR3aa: CSVYILAKNIQYF
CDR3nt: TGCAGCGTTTACATCCTAGCCAAAAACATTCAGTACTTC

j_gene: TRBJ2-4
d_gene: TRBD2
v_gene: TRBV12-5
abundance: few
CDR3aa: CASGQRLAGDSFVQYF
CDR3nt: TGTGCTAGTGGCCAGAGACTAGCGGGGGATAGTTTCGTTCAGTACTTC

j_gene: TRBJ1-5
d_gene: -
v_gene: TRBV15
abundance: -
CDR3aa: CATSRGVAGAQHF
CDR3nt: TGTGCCACCAGCAGAGGGGTAGCGGGTGCCCAGCATTTT

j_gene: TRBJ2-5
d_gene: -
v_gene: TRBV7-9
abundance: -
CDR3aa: CASSSSLQETQYF
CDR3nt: TGTGCCAGCAGCTCAAGTCTACAAGAGACCCAGTACTTC

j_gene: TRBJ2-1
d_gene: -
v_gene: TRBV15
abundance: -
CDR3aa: CATEAGSSYNEQFF
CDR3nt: TGTGCCACCGAGGCCGGGAGCTCCTACAATGAGCAGTTCTTC

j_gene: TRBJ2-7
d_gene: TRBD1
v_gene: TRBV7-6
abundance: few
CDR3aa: CASSLDRGRYEQYF
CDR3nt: TGTGCCAGCAGCTTAGACAGGGGGAGGTACGAGCAGTACTTC

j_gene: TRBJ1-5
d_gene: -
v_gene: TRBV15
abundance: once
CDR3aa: CATSRGEDSNQPQHF
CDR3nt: TGTGCCACCAGCAGAGGAGAGGACAGTAATCAGCCCCAGCACTTT

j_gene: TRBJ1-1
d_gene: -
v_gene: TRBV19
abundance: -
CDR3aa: CASSIRRGEAFF
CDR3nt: TGTGCCAGTAGTATAAGACGGGGGGAAGCTTTCTTT

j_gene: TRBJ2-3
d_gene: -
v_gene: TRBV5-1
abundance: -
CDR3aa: CASSSTRADTQYF
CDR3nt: TGCGCCAGCAGCTCGACTAGGGCAGATACGCAGTATTTT

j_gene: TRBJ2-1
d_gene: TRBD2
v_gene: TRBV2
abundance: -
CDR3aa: CASDIAGGPNEQFF
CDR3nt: TGTGCCAGCGATATAGCGGGGGGGCCGAATGAGCAGTTCTTC

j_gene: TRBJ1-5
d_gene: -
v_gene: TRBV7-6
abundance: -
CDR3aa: CASSLGSGNQPQHF
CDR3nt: TGTGCCAGCAGCTTGGGATCAGGGAATCAGCCCCAGCATTTT

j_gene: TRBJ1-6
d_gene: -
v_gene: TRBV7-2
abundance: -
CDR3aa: CASSLLGGNSPLHF
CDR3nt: TGTGCCAGCAGCCTACTCGGAGGTAATTCACCCCTCCACTTT

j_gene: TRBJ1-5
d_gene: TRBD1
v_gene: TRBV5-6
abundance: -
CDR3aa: CASSLFGTGLGQPQHF
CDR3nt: TGTGCCAGCAGCTTGTTTGGGACAGGGCTTGGTCAGCCCCAGCATTTT

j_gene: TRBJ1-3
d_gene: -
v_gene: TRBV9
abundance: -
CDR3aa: CASSVGVNERNTIYF
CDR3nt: TGTGCCAGCAGCGTCGGGGTAAACGAGAGAAACACCATATATTTT

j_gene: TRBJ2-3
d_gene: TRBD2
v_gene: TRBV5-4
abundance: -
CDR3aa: CASSPEVGGEKDTQYF
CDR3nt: TGTGCCAGCAGCCCGGAAGTTGGGGGGGAGAAAGATACGCAGTATTTT

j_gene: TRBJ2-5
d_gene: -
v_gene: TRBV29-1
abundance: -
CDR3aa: CSVVYGWRGYDETQYF
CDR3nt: TGCAGCGTTGTATATGGGTGGAGGGGATACGACGAGACCCAGTACTTC

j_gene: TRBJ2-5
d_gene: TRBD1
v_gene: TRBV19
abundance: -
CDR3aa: CASSTGTGGYQETQYF
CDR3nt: TGTGCCAGCTCAACCGGAACAGGGGGGTACCAAGAGACCCAGTACTTC

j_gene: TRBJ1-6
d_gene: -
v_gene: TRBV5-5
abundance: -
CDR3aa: CASSLLNSPLHF
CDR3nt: TGTGCCAGCAGCTTACTGAATTCACCCCTCCACTTT

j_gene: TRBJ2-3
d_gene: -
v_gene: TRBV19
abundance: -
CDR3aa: CASSIGLGEDTQYF
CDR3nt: TGTGCCAGTAGTATCGGGCTAGGGGAAGATACGCAGTATTTT

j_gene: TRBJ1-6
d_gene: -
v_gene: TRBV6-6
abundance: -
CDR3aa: CASSSGSYNSPLHF
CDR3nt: TGTGCCAGCAGTTCGGGCTCCTATAATTCACCCCTCCACTTT

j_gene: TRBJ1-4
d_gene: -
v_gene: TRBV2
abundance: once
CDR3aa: CASSDPDRLNEKLFF
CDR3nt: TGTGCCAGCAGTGACCCGGACAGACTTAATGAAAAACTGTTTTTT

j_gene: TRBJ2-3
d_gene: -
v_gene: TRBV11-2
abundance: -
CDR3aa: CASSTEPSTDTQYF
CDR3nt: TGTGCCAGCAGCACCGAGCCAAGCACAGATACGCAGTATTTT

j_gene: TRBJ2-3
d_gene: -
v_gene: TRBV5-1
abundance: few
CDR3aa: CASSLGGISTDTQYF
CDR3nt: TGCGCCAGCAGCTTGGGAGGGATAAGCACAGATACGCAGTATTTT

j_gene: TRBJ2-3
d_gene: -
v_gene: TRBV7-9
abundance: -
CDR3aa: CASSFDHGSQYF
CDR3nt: TGTGCCAGCAGCTTCGATCACGGGTCGCAGTATTTT

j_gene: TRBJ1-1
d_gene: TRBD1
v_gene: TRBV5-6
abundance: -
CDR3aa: CASSPGTGGTKNTEAFF
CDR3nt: TGTGCCAGCAGTCCCGGGACAGGGGGCACCAAGAACACTGAAGCTTTCTTT

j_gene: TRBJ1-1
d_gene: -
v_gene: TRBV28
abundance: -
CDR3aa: CASTSNRGEAFF
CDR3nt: TGTGCCAGCACCTCAAATCGGGGAGAGGCTTTCTTT

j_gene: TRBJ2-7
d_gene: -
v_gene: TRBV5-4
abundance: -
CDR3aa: CASSLDGSSYEQYF
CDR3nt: TGTGCCAGCAGCCTGGACGGGAGCTCCTACGAGCAGTACTTC

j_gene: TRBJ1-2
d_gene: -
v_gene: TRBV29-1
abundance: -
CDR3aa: CSVAGGANYGYTF
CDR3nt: TGCAGCGTTGCTGGGGGGGCTAACTATGGCTACACCTTC

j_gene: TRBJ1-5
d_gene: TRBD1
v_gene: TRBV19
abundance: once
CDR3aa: CASSLRDRYSNQPQHF
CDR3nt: TGTGCCAGTAGTCTCCGGGACAGGTATAGCAATCAGCCCCAGCATTTT

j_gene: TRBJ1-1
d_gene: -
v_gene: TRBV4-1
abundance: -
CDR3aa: CASSQDRSLNTEAFF
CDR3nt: TGCGCCAGCAGCCAAGATCGGAGCCTGAACACTGAAGCTTTCTTT

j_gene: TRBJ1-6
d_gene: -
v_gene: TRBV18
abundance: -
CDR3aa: CASSPSGTTNSPLHF
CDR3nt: TGTGCCAGCTCACCCTCCGGGACAACAAATTCACCCCTCCACTTT